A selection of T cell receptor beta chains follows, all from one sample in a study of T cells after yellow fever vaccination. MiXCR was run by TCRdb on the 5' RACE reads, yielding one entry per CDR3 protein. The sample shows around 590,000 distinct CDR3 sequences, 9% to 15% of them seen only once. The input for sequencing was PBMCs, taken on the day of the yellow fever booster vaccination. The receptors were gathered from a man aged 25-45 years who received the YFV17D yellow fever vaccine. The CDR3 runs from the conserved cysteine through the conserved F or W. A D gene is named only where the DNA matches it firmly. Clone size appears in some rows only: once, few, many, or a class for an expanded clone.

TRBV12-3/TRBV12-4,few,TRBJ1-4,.,CASSWGGDGEKLFF,TGTGCCAGCAGTTGGGGCGGAGACGGAGAAAAACTGTTTTTT
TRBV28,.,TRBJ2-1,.,CASSLSNRVLNEQFF,TGTGCCAGCAGTTTATCCAACAGGGTACTGAATGAGCAGTTCTTC
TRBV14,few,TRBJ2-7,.,CASSPIGGNTYEQYF,TGTGCCAGCAGCCCCATAGGGGGGAACACCTACGAGCAGTACTTC
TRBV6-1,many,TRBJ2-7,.,CASKGDGSYEQYF,TGTGCCAGCAAGGGGGACGGTTCCTACGAGCAGTACTTC
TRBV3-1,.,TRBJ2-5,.,CASSQGPKDTGETQYF,TGTGCCAGCAGCCAAGGTCCCAAGGATACAGGAGAGACCCAGTACTTC
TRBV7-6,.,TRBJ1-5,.,CASSRRADQPQHF,TGTGCCAGCAGCCGGCGGGCGGATCAGCCCCAGCATTTT
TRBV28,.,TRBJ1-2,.,CASRSGTPTGGYTF,TGTGCCAGCAGATCCGGGACTCCGACTGGGGGCTACACCTTC
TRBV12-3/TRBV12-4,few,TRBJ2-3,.,CASSFGRADTQYF,TGTGCCAGCAGTTTTGGACGGGCAGATACGCAGTATTTT
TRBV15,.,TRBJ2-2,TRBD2,CATSRDTSDTGELFF,TGTGCCACCAGCAGAGACACTAGCGACACCGGGGAGCTGTTTTTT
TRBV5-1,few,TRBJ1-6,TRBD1,CASSFGAGGSPLHF,TGCGCCAGCAGCTTTGGGGCAGGGGGATCACCCCTCCACTTT
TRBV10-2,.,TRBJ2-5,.,CASSVEMETQYF,TGCGCCAGCAGTGTCGAAATGGAGACCCAGTACTTC
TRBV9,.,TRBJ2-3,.,CASSVVPQNTDTQYF,TGTGCCAGCAGCGTAGTCCCACAGAACACAGATACGCAGTATTTT
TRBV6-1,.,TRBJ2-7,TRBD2,CASSKRLAGTYEQYF,TGTGCCAGCAGTAAAAGACTAGCGGGGACCTACGAGCAGTACTTC
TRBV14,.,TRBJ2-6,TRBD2,CASSQDRFSGSSGANVLTF,TGTGCCAGCAGCCAAGATCGGTTTAGCGGGAGCTCTGGGGCCAACGTCCTGACTTTC
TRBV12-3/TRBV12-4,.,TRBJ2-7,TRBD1,CASSKTGVEQYF,TGTGCCAGCAGTAAGACAGGGGTCGAGCAGTACTTC
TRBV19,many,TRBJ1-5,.,CASRLGGPQHF,TGTGCCAGTAGGTTGGGAGGGCCCCAGCATTTT
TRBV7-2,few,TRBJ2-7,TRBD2,CASSYRLAGGHYEQYF,TGTGCCAGCAGCTACAGACTAGCGGGAGGTCACTACGAGCAGTACTTC
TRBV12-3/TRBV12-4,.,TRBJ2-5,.,CASSLEKGSRETQYF,TGTGCCAGCAGTTTAGAGAAGGGATCACGGGAGACCCAGTACTTC
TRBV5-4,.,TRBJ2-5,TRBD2,CASSIPGLEETQYF,TGTGCCAGCAGCATCCCGGGACTAGAGGAGACCCAGTACTTC
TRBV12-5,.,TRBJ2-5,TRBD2,CASGLVMGLAGAETQYF,TGTGCTAGTGGTTTGGTAATGGGACTAGCGGGAGCGGAGACCCAGTACTTC
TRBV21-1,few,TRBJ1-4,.,CASSKVGPSGNEKLFF,TGTGCCAGCAGCAAAGTGGGGCCCTCGGGTAATGAAAAACTGTTTTTT
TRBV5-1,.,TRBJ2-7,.,CASSLGGQRNEQYF,TGCGCCAGCAGCTTGGGCGGACAGCGAAACGAGCAGTACTTC
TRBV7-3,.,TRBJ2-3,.,CASSPSSSTGLRSTDTQYF,TGTGCCAGCAGCCCCAGTTCCTCCACGGGGTTAAGATCCACAGATACGCAGTATTTT
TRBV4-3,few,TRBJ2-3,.,CASSQDLGIDSTDTQYF,TGCGCCAGCAGCCAAGATTTAGGGATCGATAGCACAGATACGCAGTATTTT
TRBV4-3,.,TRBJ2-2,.,CASSYGTQNTGELFF,TGCGCCAGCAGCTACGGGACACAGAACACCGGGGAGCTGTTTTTT
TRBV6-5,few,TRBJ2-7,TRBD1,CASSYPGQGHEQYF,TGTGCCAGCAGTTACCCGGGACAGGGTCACGAGCAGTACTTC
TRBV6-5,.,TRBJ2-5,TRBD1,CASRYGTVQETQYF,TGTGCCAGCAGATACGGGACAGTCCAAGAGACCCAGTACTTC